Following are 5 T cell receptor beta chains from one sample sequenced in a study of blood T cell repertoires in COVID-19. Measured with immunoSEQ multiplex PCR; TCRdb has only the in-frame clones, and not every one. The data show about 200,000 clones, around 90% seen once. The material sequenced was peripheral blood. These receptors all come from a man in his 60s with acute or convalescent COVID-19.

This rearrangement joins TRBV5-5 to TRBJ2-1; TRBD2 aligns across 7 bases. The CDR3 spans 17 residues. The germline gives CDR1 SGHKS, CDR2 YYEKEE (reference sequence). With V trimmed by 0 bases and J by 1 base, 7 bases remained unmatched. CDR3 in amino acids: CASSLARVGGSYNEQFF. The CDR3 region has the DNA TGTGCCAGCAGCTTGGCAAGGGTGGGGGGGTCCTACAATGAGCAGTTCTTC.

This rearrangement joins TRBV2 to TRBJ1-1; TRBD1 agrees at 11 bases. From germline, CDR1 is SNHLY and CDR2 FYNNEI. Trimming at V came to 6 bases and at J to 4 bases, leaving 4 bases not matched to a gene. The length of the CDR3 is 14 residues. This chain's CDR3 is CASRRTGGGTEAFF. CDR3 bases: TGTGCCAGCAGGCGGACAGGGGGCGGCACTGAAGCTTTCTTT.

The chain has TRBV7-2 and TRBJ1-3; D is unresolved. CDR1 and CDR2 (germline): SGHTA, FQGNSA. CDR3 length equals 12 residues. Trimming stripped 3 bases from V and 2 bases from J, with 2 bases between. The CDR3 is CASSFAGNTIYF. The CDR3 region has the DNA TGTGCCAGCAGCTTCGCTGGAAACACCATATATTTT.

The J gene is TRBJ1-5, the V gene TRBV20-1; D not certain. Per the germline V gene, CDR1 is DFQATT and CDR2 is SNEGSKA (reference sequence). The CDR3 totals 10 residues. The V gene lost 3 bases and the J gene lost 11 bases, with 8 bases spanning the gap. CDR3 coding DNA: TGCAGTGCTAGCGACTGGGCCCAGCATTTT. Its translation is CSASDWAQHF.

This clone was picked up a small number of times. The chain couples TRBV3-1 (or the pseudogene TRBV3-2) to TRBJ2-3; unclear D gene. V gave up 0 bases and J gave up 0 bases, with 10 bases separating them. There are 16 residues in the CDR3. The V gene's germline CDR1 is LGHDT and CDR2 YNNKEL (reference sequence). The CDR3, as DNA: TGTGCCAGCAGCCAAGATCCCCCTTCTAGCACAGATACGCAGTATTTT. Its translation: CASSQDPPSSTDTQYF.